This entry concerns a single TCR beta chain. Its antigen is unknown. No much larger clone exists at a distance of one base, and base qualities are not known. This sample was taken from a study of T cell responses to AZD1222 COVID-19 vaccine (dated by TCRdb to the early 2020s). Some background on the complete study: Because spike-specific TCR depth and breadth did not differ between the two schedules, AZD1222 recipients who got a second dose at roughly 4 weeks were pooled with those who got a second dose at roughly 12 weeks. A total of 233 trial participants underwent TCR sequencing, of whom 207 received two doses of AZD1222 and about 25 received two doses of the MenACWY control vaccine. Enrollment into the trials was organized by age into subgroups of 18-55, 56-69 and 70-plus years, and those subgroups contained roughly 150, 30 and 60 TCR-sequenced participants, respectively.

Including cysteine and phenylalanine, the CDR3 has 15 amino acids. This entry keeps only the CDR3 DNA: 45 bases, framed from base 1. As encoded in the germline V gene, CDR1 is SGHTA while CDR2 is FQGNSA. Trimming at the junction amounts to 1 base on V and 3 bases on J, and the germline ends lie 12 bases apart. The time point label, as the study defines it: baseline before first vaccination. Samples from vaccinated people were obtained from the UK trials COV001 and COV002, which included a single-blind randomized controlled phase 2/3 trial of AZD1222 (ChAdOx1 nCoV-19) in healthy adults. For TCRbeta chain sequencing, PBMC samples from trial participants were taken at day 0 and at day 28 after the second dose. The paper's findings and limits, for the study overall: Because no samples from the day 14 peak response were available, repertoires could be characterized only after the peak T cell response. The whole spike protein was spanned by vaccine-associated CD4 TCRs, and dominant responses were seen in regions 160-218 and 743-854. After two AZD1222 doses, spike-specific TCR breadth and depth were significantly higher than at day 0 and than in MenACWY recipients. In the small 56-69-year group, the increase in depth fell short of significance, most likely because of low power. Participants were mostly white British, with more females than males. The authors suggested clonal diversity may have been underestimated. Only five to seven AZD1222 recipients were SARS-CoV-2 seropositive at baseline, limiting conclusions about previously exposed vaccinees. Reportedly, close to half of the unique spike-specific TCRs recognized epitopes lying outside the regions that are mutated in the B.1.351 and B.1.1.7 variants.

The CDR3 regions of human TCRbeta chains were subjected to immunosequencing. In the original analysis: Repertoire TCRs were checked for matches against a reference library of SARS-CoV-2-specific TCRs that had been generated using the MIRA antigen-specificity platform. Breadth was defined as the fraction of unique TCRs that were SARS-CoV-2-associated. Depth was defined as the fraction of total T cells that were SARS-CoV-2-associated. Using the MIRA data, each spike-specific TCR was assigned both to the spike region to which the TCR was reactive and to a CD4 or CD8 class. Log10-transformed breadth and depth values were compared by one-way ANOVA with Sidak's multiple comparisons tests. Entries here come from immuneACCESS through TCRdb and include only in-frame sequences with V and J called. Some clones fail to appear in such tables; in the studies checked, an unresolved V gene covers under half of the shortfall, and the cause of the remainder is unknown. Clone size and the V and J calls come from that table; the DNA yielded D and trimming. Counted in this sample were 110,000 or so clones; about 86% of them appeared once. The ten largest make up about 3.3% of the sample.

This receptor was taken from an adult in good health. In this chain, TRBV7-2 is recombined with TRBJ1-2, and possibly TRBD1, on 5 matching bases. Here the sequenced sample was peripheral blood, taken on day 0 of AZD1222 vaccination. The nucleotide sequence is TGTGCCAGCAGCTTAGTAGCCGGGGCGGACTATGGCTACACCTTC. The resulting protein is CASSLVAGADYGYTF.